This T cell receptor (beta chain) is from a study of T cell responses to AZD1222 COVID-19 vaccine. Assay: immunoSEQ multiplex PCR; the TCRdb copy retains only in-frame clones and omits some. The data contain nearly 110,000 clones, 92% of them singletons. CDR3 length: 19 amino acids. The germline V gene encodes CDR1 SGHTS and CDR2 YDEGEE. V was cut by 0 bases and J by 8 bases, with 28 bases left in between. Concerning this clone: The antigen is undetermined.

Regarding the study as a whole: Baseline seropositivity characterized only 5 to 7 AZD1222 recipients.

This receptor was taken from an adult who received the AZD1222 COVID-19 vaccine. Specimen: peripheral blood, collected 28 days after the second AZD1222 dose. The J gene is TRBJ2-3, the V gene TRBV5-8, with D maybe TRBD1 (5 bases). The CDR3 coding sequence is TGTGCCAGCAGCTTGGCAGGGTTGTATAGGACGCAGCAACTGAGTACGCAGTATTTT. It encodes CASSLAGLYRTQQLSTQYF.